This paragraph covers one T cell receptor (beta chain) sequence. Other DNA variants within this sample encode the same CDR3. The sample is drawn from a study of shared clonotypes between healthy human individuals. Sequencing was performed with immunoSEQ multiplex PCR; in TCRdb, only in-frame clones are kept and a portion is missing. This table has approximately 2.5 million clones, approximately 92% appearing once. V was clipped by 0 bases and J by 5 bases, with 11 bases between them. The CDR3 totals 14 residues. Per the germline V gene, CDR1 is SGHRS and CDR2 is YFSETQ. The TCR sequence derives from a man between 18 and 29 years old in good health. The sample taken for sequencing was naive CD4+ T cells sorted from blood. Subset defined: CD45RA+ positively selected. The genes are TRBV5-1 and TRBJ2-5; tentative D call: TRBD2 (5 bases). The CDR3 loop is CASSLDRPGETQYF. CDR3 in DNA: TGCGCCAGCAGCTTGGATAGGCCGGGGGAGACCCAGTACTTC.